This passage covers 24 T cell receptor beta chains from one sample sequenced in a study of read filtering for tumor transcriptome and immune sequencing. The library was built from about 400 ng RNA with molecular barcoded adaptors for alpha/delta and beta/gamma chains. TCRdb used MiXCR to reprocess the reads, holding one entry per CDR3 protein. The repertoire holds about 63,000 distinct CDR3 sequences, with approximately 15% as singletons. The sequenced sample consisted of a population of CD138-negative cells sorted from bone marrow. The source of these receptors is a donor over 35 with multiple myeloma.

This clonotype was observed at least ten times. This chain joins TRBV20-1 and TRBJ2-1; D unresolved. The CDR3 is made up of 16 amino acids. V lost 5 bases and J 4 bases, leaving 21 bases between the germline ends. Germline V gene data show CDR1 as DFQATT and CDR2 as SNEGSKA (reference sequence). CDR3 protein: CSAPTPSQSPYNEQFF. The CDR3 region has the DNA TGCAGTGCTCCCACCCCTAGTCAGAGCCCGTACAATGAGCAGTTCTTC.

At least ten counts were recorded for this clonotype. This rearrangement joins TRBV6-6 to TRBJ1-5, with 8 bases fitting TRBD1. V shed 2 bases and J 3 bases; nucleotides not matched to a gene: 6. CDR1 is MNHNY, CDR2 SVGAGI, per germline (reference sequence). The CDR3 totals 16 residues. In DNA form, the CDR3 reads TGTGCCAGCAGTTACGGGGGACAGGCTCTCAATCAGCCCCAGCATTTT. Translating it yields CASSYGGQALNQPQHF.

This clonotype was observed at least ten times. The chain carries TRBV20-1 and TRBJ1-1; a possible D gene is TRBD1 (6 bases). The CDR3 has 14 residues. Trimming stripped 5 bases from V and 1 base from J, with 14 bases between. Germline CDR1 DFQATT, CDR2 SNEGSKA (reference sequence). CDR3 amino acids: CSAGRGQTNTEAFF. The CDR3 DNA is TGCAGTGCTGGACGTGGACAGACGAACACTGAAGCTTTCTTT.

This clonotype was seen repeatedly, ten times or more. The V and J genes are TRBV7-9 and TRBJ2-3, with 11 bases identical to TRBD2. V shed 5 bases and J 2 bases; nucleotides not matched to a gene: 12. This CDR3 region has 18 residues. Germline CDR1 SEHNR, CDR2 FQNEAQ (reference sequence). CDR3 region: CASSQYPLLAGDTDTQYF. The CDR3 DNA follows: TGTGCCAGCAGCCAGTACCCTCTACTAGCGGGAGACACAGATACGCAGTATTTT.

This clonotype was detected a few times. The chain has TRBV27 and TRBJ2-3; possible D gene TRBD2, 5 bases. CDR1 is MNHEY, CDR2 SMNVEV, per germline (reference sequence). The V gene lost 6 bases and the J gene lost 3 bases, with 13 bases spanning the gap. The CDR3 extends over 14 amino acids. As DNA, the CDR3 is TGTGCCAGCAGAATAGAGGGCGGGACAGATACGCAGTATTTT. It codes for CASRIEGGTDTQYF.

The chain carries TRBV5-1 and TRBJ2-5, with TRBD1 identical over 8 bases. Germline CDR1 and CDR2: SGHRS and YFSETQ. Trimming at V came to 5 bases and at J to 2 bases, leaving 8 bases not matched to a gene. This CDR3 has 15 amino acids. In DNA, the CDR3 is TGCGCCAGCAGTCCCGGGACAGGTTCTCAAGAGACCCAGTACTTC. Amino acid sequence: CASSPGTGSQETQYF.

This clonotype was counted at least ten times. The genes are TRBV7-9 and TRBJ2-5; 9 nucleotides line up with TRBD2. This CDR3 contains 16 residues. The V gene's germline CDR1 is SEHNR and CDR2 FQNEAQ (reference sequence). Unmatched junction bases numbered 11, after V lost 4 bases and J lost 5 bases. The CDR3 loop reads CASSSNSGSRRETQYF. The CDR3 DNA is TGTGCCAGCAGCTCAAATAGCGGGAGCCGTAGGGAGACCCAGTACTTC.

This clonotype showed up many times. This sequence joins TRBV4-3 and TRBJ2-7, with 7 bases fitting TRBD1. This CDR3 is built from 15 residues. Germline CDR1 LGHNA, CDR2 YSLEER. V lost 0 bases and J lost 4; bases outside the gene matches: 6. DNA of the CDR3: TGCGCCAGCAGCCAAGATCCCGGCAGGGGGTACGAGCAGTACTTC. It yields the protein CASSQDPGRGYEQYF.

This clonotype was seen repeatedly, ten times or more. This chain uses TRBV7-3 with TRBJ2-3; 9 bases are a match to TRBD1. J gave up 3 bases and V 2 bases, and 6 bases lay outside the gene matches. CDR3 length: 16 residues. Germline CDR1 is SGHTA and CDR2 is FQGTGA. The CDR3 DNA reads TGTGCCAGCAGCTTACAACCGGGACAGGGAACAGATACGCAGTATTTT. Encoded protein: CASSLQPGQGTDTQYF.

As for this clonotype: This may stem from a read error, because a much larger clone lies one nucleotide away. Since the CDR3 does not end with the conserved phenylalanine or tryptophan, this likely comes from a read error. This chain joins TRBV29-1 and TRBJ2-2, with D perhaps TRBD1 (5 bases). The CDR3 contains 12 residues. V lost 5 bases, J lost 5 bases, and 9 bases lay in between. Germline assignment: CDR1 SQVTM and CDR2 ANQGSEA. CDR3 coding DNA: TGCAGCGTTCTGGGGCCGACCGGGGAGCTGTTTTCT. Translated: CSVLGPTGELFS.

The sample holds many counts of this clonotype. This chain connects TRBV12-3 or TRBV12-4 to TRBJ2-7; the D gene is possibly TRBD2 (6 bases). Deletions cut 3 bases from V and 2 bases from J, with 11 bases between. The CDR3 spans 14 residues. This CDR3 is CASSFRDSTYEQYF. The CDR3 bases are TGTGCCAGCAGTTTTCGGGACTCTACCTACGAGCAGTACTTC.

This clonotype occurred many times. The chain recombines TRBV28 with TRBJ2-1, with D perhaps TRBD2 (6 bases). Germline CDR1 is MDHEN and CDR2 is SYDVKM. The CDR3 is made up of 18 amino acids. The V end was cut by 4 bases, the J end by 6 bases, with 25 bases between. The chain's CDR3 is CASSSRKVLLVGLNEQFF. CDR3 DNA sequence: TGTGCCAGCAGTTCCCGAAAGGTACTACTAGTGGGACTCAATGAGCAGTTCTTC. Combining the CDR3 with reference TRBV28 and TRBJ2-1 gives the whole variable domain DVKVTQSSRYLVKRTGEKVFLECVQDMDHENMFWYRQDPGLGLRLIYFSYDVKMKEKGDIPEGYSVSREKKERFSLILESASTNQTSMYLCASSSRKVLLVGLNEQFFGPGTRLTVL.

This clonotype showed up just a few times. The chain uses TRBV29-1 and TRBJ1-2; TRBD1 aligns across 8 bases. V was clipped by 6 bases and J by 2 bases; unmatched bases: 5. Germline V CDR1 and CDR2: SQVTM, ANQGSEA. The CDR3 loop spans 13 amino acids. CDR3 amino acids: CSVGQGLNYGYTF. CDR3 bases: TGCAGCGTCGGACAGGGACTGAACTATGGCTACACCTTC.

This clonotype has a count of ten or more. This chain connects TRBV7-2 to TRBJ2-5; D remains ambiguous. The germline CDR1 and CDR2 sequences are SGHTA and FQGNSA. Trimming removed 3 bases at V and 5 bases at J, with 7 bases between. The CDR3 is 12 residues long. The CDR3 sequence: CASSFVYETQYF. Here the CDR3 DNA reads TGTGCCAGCAGCTTCGTCTACGAGACCCAGTACTTC.

This clonotype has ten or more counts. The rearrangement links TRBV29-1 to TRBJ2-1, with 7 bases identical to TRBD1. Germline V gives CDR1 SQVTM, CDR2 ANQGSEA. This CDR3 region has 13 residues. V shed 6 bases and J 8 bases; nucleotides not matched to a gene: 10. As DNA, the CDR3 is TGCAGCGTCCCGGGACAGCCCTGGGATGAGCAGTTCTTC. The encoded protein is CSVPGQPWDEQFF.

The chain carries TRBV7-9 and TRBJ2-1; 8 positions agree with TRBD2. CDR3 length equals 17 residues. Per germline, CDR1 SEHNR and CDR2 FQNEAQ (reference sequence). Losses at the gene ends were 4 bases for V and 8 bases for J; bases not matched to a gene: 16. The CDR3 DNA reads as TGTGCCAGCAGCTCACGGCGGGGGCGGGGGGCAGTCGATGAGCAGTTCTTC. This encodes CASSSRRGRGAVDEQFF.

J is TRBJ2-5 and V is TRBV28; TRBD2 matches at 9 bases. V trimming: 2 bases; J trimming: 3 bases; junction bases outside the gene matches: 7. CDR1 MDHEN and CDR2 SYDVKM come from the germline V gene. The CDR3 is 16 amino acids. In nucleotides, the CDR3 is TGTGCCAGCAGTTTAAGGGCGGGGGGGGGAAAAGAGACCCAGTACTTC. Protein: CASSLRAGGGKETQYF.

In its sample, this clonotype was seen many times. V is TRBV15 and J is TRBJ1-1; the D gene is possibly TRBD1 (6 bases). Trimming shortened V by 1 base and J by 2 bases, and 8 bases separated the two germline ends. Germline CDR1 is LNHNV and CDR2 is YYDKDF (reference sequence). CDR3 length equals 14 residues. CDR3 in DNA: TGTGCCACCAGCAGAGGCGGGGGCAACACTGAAGCTTTCTTT. Its protein product is CATSRGGGNTEAFF.

On this clonotype itself: This likely came from a read error, as a far larger clone is one base away. The chain couples TRBV7-8 to TRBJ2-1; D ambiguous. This CDR3 contains 15 residues. CDR1 is SGHVS and CDR2 is FQNEAQ in the germline V gene. The CDR3 here is CASSQDLRNYNEQLF. In DNA form, the CDR3 reads TGTGCCAGCAGCCAAGATTTGCGGAACTACAATGAGCAGCTCTTC. Together with reference TRBV7-8 and TRBJ2-1, the CDR3 gives the full variable domain: GAGVSQSPRYKVAKRGQDVALRCDPISGHVSLFWYQQALGQGPEFLTYFQNEAQLDKSGLPSDRFFAERPEGSVSTLKIQRTQQEDSAVYLCASSQDLRNYNEQLFGPGTRLTVL.

This clonotype was seen ten or more times. This chain connects TRBV5-1 to TRBJ1-2; D not certain. The germline gives CDR1 SGHRS, CDR2 YFSETQ. The CDR3 runs to 13 residues. V lost 4 bases and J lost 4, with 11 bases in between. CDR3 in DNA: TGCGCCAGCAGCCTCACAGCCAGCTATGGCTACACCTTC. Protein sequence: CASSLTASYGYTF.

The sample holds many counts of this clonotype. The chain has TRBV7-8 and TRBJ1-5, with TRBD1 matching over 7 bases. Germline V lookup: CDR1 SGHVS, CDR2 FQNEAQ. J was trimmed by 4 bases and V by 1 base; bases with no gene match: 4. This CDR3 spans 15 amino acids. CDR3 loop: CASSLEGALNQPQHF. The CDR3 region has the DNA TGTGCCAGCAGCTTAGAGGGGGCCCTAAATCAGCCCCAGCATTTT.

This clonotype was found many times. V and J are TRBV30 and TRBJ2-1; 7 nucleotides agree with TRBD1. Germline V gene sequence: CDR1 GTSNPN, CDR2 SVGIG (reference sequence). CDR3 length equals 15 residues. V lost 4 bases and J lost 4; bases outside the gene matches: 10. The CDR3 protein is CAWTPRTGRYNEQFF. In DNA form, the CDR3 reads TGTGCCTGGACTCCCCGGACAGGCCGTTACAATGAGCAGTTCTTC.

Note on this clonotype: This could be a read error, since a much larger clone is one nucleotide away. The chain joins TRBV2 to TRBJ1-1; a weak D match, TRBD1 (5 bases). The V end was cut by 11 bases, the J end by 5 bases, with 18 bases between. Germline assignment: CDR1 SNHLY and CDR2 FYNNEI. This CDR3 is built from 13 residues. The CDR3 spells CAGSPGLRTEAFF. In nucleotides, the CDR3 is TGTGCCGGATCTCCAGGGTTGCGGACTGAAGCTTTCTTT.

This clonotype was seen repeatedly, ten times or more. The V gene is TRBV29-1, the J gene TRBJ2-3; 7 positions match TRBD2. CDR1 is SQVTM, CDR2 ANQGSEA, per germline. The CDR3 runs 14 residues. The V segment lost 5 bases and the J segment 5 bases; nucleotides outside the gene matches: 10. CDR3 protein: CSVKGGLAGDTQYF. The CDR3 DNA is TGCAGCGTTAAGGGCGGATTAGCGGGAGATACGCAGTATTTT.